This section outlines one T cell receptor (beta chain) sequence together with its context. The source of the sample is a study of blood T cell repertoires in COVID-19. Study as a whole: Samples of COVID-19 (acute and convalescent) were obtained from the United States, Italy and Spain.

Per the original data handling: Scientists estimated how many nucleated cells there were by amplifying reference gene primers. Clones were sequenced by immunoSEQ multiplex PCR, and TCRdb holds only the in-frame ones, with some missing. The DNA gave D and trimming, while V, J and clone size come from that table. The sample records under 300,000 clones, roughly 90% being singletons. The CDR3 covers 14 residues. After removal of 3 bases from V and 4 bases from J, the junction contained 1 base not matched to a gene. Germline-derived CDR1 and CDR2 are SGHVS and FQNEAQ. The sequence was collected from a woman aged 40 to 49 with acute COVID-19. The sample was PBMCs or T cells enriched from blood (not recorded which). The V and J genes are TRBV7-8 and TRBJ1-5; 9 bases align to TRBD1. The CDR3 coding sequence is TGTGCCAGCAGCTTGACAGGGGGAAATCAGCCCCAGCATTTT. This sequence encodes CASSLTGGNQPQHF.